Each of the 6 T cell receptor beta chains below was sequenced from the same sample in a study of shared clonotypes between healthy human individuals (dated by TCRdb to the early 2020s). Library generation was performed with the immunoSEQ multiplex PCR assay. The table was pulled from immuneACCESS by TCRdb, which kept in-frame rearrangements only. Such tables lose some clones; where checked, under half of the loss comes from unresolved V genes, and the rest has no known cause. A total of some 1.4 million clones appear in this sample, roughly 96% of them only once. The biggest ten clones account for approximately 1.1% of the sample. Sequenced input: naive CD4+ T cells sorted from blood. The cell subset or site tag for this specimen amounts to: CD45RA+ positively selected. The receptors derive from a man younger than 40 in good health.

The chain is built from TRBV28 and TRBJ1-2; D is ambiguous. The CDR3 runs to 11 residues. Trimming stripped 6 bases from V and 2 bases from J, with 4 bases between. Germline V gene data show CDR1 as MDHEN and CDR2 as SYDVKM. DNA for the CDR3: TGTGCCAGCAGAGCCAACTATGGCTACACCTTC. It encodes CASRANYGYTF.

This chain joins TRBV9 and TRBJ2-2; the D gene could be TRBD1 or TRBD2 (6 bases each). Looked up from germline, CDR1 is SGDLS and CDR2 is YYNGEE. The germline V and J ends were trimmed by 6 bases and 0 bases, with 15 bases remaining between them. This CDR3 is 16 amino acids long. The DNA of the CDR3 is TGTGCCAGCACGGGGGCTATCCGCGCGAACACCGGGGAGCTGTTTTTT. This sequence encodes CASTGAIRANTGELFF.

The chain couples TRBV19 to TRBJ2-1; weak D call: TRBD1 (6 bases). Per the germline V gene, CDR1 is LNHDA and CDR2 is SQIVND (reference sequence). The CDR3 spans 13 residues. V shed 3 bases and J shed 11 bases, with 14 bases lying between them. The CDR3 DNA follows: TGTGCCAGTAGTATGGGTCTCCGGGACAAGCAGTTCTTC. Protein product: CASSMGLRDKQFF.

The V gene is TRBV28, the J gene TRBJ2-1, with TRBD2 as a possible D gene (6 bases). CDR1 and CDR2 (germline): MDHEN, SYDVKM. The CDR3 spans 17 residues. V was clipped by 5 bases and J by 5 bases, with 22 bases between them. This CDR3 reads CASSPHVGGGLNNEQFF. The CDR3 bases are TGTGCCAGCAGTCCCCACGTGGGTGGAGGGCTCAACAATGAGCAGTTCTTC.

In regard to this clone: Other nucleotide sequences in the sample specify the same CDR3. For the CDR3, the DNA is TGTGCCAGCAGCCTTCAGGGTGGCAATGAGCAGTTCTTC. This translates into CASSLQGGNEQFF. The genes are TRBV7-9 and TRBJ2-1, with D possibly being TRBD1 (5 bases). The CDR3 loop spans 13 amino acids. Trimming left V 5 bases short and J 6 bases short, with 11 bases between. CDR1 and CDR2 from the germline V gene are SEHNR and FQNEAQ (reference sequence).

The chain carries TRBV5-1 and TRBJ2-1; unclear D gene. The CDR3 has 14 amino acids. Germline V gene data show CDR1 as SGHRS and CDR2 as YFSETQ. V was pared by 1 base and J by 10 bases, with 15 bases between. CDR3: CASSLRTQSVEQFF. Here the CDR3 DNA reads TGCGCCAGCAGCTTGAGGACGCAGTCGGTGGAGCAGTTCTTC.